This T cell receptor (beta chain) was sequenced in a study of blood T cell repertoires in COVID-19. This CDR3 has 14 amino acids. Germline CDR1 reads LGHDT; CDR2 reads YNNKEL (reference sequence). J was trimmed by 1 base and V by 5 bases; bases with no gene match: 3. This clone was detected only a few times. Some clones are missing from TCRdb's copy, which holds only in-frame ones; the method was immunoSEQ multiplex PCR. The sample comprises roughly 180,000 clones, around 80% of which are singletons, and around 11% rests with the top ten. This receptor was taken from a woman older than 75 with COVID-19, enrolled during active disease. The genes are TRBV3-1 (or the pseudogene TRBV3-2) and TRBJ2-5; 8 bases match TRBD2. Sequenced sample: peripheral blood. The CDR3: CASSTRGVQETQYF. In nucleotides, the CDR3 is TGTGCCAGCAGCACGCGGGGGGTCCAAGAGACCCAGTACTTC.